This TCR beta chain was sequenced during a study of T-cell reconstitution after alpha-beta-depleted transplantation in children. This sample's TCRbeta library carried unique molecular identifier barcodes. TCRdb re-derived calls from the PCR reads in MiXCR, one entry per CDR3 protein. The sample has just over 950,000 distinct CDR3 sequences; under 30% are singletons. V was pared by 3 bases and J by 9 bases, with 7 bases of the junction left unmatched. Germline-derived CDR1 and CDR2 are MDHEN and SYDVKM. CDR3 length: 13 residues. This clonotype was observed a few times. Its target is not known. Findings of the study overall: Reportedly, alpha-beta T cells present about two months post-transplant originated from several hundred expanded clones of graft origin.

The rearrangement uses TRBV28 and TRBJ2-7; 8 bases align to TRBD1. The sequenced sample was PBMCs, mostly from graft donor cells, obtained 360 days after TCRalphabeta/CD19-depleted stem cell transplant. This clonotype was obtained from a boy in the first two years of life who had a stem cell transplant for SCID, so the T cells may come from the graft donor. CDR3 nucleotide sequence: TGTGCCAGCAGTTTGGGACAGGCGCTGTTGCAGTACTTC. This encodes CASSLGQALLQYF. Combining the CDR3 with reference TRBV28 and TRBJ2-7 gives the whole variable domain DVKVTQSSRYLVKRTGEKVFLECVQDMDHENMFWYRQDPGLGLRLIYFSYDVKMKEKGDIPEGYSVSREKKERFSLILESASTNQTSMYLCASSLGQALLQYFGPGTRLTVT.